This TCR beta chain was captured in a study of blood T cell repertoires in COVID-19. Whole-study context: In each case, the material was cDNA or gDNA derived from T cells, B-cell-depleted T cells, or PBMCs.

Under the authors' procedure: The assay estimated nucleated cells by amplifying reference gene primers. Only in-frame clones appear in the TCRdb table, and some are missing; sequencing was by immunoSEQ multiplex PCR. The DNA gave D and trimming, while V, J and clone size come from that table. The table records approximately 100,000 clones, roughly 84% of them present only once. This clone appeared a single time. This CDR3 contains 17 residues. The J segment lost 4 bases and the V segment lost 6 bases, leaving 8 bases of the junction unmatched. Germline lookup yields CDR1 MDHEN and CDR2 SYDVKM. Sequencing input: peripheral blood. The sequence derives from a human donor in a cohort sampled during active COVID-19. V and J are TRBV28 and TRBJ2-1; 14 bases align to TRBD2. CDR3 protein: CASSKGTSGRGYNEQFF. CDR3 DNA sequence: TGTGCCAGCAGCAAGGGGACTAGCGGGAGAGGGTACAATGAGCAGTTCTTC.